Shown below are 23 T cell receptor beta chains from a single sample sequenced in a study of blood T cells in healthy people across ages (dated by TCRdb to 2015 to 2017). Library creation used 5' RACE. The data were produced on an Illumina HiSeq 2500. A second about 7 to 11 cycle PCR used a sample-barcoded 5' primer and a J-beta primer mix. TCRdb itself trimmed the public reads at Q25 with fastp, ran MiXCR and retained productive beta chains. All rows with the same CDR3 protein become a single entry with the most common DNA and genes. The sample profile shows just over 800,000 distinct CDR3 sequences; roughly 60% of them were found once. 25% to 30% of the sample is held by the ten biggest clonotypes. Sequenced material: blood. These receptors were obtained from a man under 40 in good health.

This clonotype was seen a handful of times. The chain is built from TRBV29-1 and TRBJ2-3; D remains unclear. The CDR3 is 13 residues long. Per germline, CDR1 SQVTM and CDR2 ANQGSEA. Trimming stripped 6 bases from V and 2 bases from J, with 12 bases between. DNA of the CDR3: TGCAGCGTCACCCCGAGACTCACAGATACGCAGTATTTT. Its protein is CSVTPRLTDTQYF.

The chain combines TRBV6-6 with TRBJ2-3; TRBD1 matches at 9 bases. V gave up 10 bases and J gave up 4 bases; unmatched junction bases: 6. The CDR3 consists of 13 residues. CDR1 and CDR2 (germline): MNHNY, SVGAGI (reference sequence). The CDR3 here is CATQQGAADTQYF. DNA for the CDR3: TGTGCCACCCAACAGGGGGCTGCAGATACGCAGTATTTT.

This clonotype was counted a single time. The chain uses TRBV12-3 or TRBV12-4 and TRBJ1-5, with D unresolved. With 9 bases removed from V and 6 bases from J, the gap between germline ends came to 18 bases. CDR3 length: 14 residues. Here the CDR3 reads CASTPLGHTQPQHF. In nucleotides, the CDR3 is TGTGCCAGTACCCCCCTAGGGCACACTCAGCCCCAGCATTTT.

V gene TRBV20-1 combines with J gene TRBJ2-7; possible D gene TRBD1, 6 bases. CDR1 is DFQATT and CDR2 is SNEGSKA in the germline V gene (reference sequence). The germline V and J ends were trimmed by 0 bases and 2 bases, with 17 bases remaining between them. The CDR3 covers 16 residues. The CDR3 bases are TGCAGTGCTAGAGATGGGGGCGGGCCCTCCACCTACGAGCAGTACTTC. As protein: CSARDGGGPSTYEQYF.

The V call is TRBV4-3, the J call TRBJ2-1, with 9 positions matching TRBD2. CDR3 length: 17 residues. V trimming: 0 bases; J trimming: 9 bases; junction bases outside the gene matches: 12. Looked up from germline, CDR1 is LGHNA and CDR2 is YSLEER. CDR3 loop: CASSQDSKGGGACEQFF. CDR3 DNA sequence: TGCGCCAGCAGCCAAGATTCGAAGGGCGGGGGGGCGTGTGAGCAGTTCTTC.

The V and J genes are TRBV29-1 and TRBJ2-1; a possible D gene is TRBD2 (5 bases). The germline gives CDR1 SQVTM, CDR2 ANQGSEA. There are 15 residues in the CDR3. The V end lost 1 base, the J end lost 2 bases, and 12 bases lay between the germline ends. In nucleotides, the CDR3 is TGCAGCGTTGAAGCGGGGATTAGGGCCTACAATGAGCAGTTCTTC. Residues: CSVEAGIRAYNEQFF.

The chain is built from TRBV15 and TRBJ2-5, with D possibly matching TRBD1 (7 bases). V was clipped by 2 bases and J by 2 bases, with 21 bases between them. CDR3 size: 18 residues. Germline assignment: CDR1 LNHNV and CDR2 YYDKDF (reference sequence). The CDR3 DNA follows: TGTGCCACCAGCAGACCAGGGGGGTTCGCCCCAAGACAAGAGACCCAGTACTTC. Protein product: CATSRPGGFAPRQETQYF. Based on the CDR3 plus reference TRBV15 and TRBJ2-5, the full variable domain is DAMVIQNPRYQVTQFGKPVTLSCSQTLNHNVMYWYQQKSSQAPKLLFHYYDKDFNNEADTPDNFQSRRPNTSFCFLDIRSPGLGDTAMYLCATSRPGGFAPRQETQYFGPGTRLLVL.

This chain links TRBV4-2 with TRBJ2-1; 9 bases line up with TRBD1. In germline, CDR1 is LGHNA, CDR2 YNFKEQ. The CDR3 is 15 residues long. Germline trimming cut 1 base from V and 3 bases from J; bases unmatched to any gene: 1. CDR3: CASSQAGQGYNEQFF. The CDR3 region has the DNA TGTGCCAGCAGCCAAGCGGGACAGGGCTACAATGAGCAGTTCTTC.

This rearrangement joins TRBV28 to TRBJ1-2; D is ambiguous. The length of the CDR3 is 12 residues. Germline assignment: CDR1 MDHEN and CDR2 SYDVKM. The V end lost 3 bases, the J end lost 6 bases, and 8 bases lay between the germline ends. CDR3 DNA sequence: TGTGCCAGCAGTTTCTGGGTAAATGGCTACACCTTC. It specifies CASSFWVNGYTF.

The CDR3 DNA follows: TGTGCCAGCAGGGGGGACAGGGGGCTTGAAAAACTGTTTTTT. As protein: CASRGDRGLEKLFF. The gene calls are TRBV6-1 and TRBJ1-4; 12 positions match TRBD1. CDR1 is MNHNS, CDR2 SASEGT, per germline. With 6 bases clipped from V and 7 bases from J, the junction kept 3 bases outside the gene matches. The CDR3 consists of 14 residues.

CDR3 in amino acids: CAIAGRTSGDTQYF. The CDR3 nucleotides are TGTGCCATCGCTGGAAGAACTAGCGGAGATACGCAGTATTTT. The chain combines TRBV6-6 with TRBJ2-3; 8 bases are shared with TRBD2. Losses at the gene ends were 10 bases for V and 5 bases for J; bases not matched to a gene: 11. This CDR3 region has 14 residues. In germline, CDR1 is MNHNY, CDR2 SVGAGI (reference sequence).

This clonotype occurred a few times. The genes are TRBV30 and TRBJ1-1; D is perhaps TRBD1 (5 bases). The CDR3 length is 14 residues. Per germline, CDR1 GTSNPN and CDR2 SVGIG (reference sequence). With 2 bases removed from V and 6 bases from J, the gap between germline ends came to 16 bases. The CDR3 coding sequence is TGTGCCTGGAGTAGGGACCTCGATCACGCTGAAGCTTTCTTT. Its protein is CAWSRDLDHAEAFF.

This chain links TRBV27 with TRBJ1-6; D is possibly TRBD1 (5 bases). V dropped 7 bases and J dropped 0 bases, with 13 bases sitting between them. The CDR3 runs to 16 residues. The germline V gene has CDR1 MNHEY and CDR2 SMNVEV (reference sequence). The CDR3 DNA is TGTGCCAGCACCACAACGGGGGGCTCCTATAATTCACCCCTCCACTTT. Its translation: CASTTTGGSYNSPLHF.

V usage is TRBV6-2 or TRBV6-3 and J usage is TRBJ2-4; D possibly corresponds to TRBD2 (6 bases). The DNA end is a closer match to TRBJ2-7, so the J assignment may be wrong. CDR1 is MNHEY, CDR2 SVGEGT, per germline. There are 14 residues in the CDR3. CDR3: CASRRGTPPYEQYF. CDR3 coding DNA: TGTGCCAGCAGGCGCGGGACTCCCCCCTACGAGCAGTACTTC.

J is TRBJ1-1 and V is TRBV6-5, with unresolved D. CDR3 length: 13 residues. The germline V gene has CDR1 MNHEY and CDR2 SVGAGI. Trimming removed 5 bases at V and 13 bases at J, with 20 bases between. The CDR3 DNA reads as TGTGCCAGCAGTCCCCAGAAGGATGCGAGGGTTTTCTTT. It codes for CASSPQKDARVFF.

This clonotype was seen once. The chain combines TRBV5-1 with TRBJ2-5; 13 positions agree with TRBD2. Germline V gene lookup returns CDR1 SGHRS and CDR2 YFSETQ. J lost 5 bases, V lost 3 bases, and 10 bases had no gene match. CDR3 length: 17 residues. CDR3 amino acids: CASSSGLAGASGETQYF. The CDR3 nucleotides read TGCGCCAGCAGCTCAGGACTAGCGGGGGCCTCCGGGGAGACCCAGTACTTC.

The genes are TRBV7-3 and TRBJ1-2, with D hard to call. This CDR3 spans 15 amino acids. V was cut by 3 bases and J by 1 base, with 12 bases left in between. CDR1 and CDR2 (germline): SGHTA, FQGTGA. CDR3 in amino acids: CASSFEAGFNYGYTF. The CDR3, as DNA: TGTGCCAGCAGCTTTGAGGCGGGGTTTAACTATGGCTACACCTTC.

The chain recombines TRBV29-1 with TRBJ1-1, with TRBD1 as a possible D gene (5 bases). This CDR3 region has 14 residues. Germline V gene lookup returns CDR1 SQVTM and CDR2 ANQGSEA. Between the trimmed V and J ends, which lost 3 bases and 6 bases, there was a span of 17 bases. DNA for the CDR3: TGCAGCGTTGATACAGGACCGACTAGGGCTGAAGCTTTCTTT. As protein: CSVDTGPTRAEAFF.

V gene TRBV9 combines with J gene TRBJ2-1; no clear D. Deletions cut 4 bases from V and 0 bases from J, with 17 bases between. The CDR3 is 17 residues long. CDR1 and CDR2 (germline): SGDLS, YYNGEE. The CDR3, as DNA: TGTGCCAGCAGCTCCATTCGGACGTCGAGCTCCTACAATGAGCAGTTCTTC. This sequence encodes CASSSIRTSSSYNEQFF.

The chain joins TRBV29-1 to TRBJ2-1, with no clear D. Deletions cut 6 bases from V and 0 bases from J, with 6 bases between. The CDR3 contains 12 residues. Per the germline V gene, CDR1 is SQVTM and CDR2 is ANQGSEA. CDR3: CSVPSSYNEQFF. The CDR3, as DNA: TGCAGCGTCCCTAGCTCCTACAATGAGCAGTTCTTC.

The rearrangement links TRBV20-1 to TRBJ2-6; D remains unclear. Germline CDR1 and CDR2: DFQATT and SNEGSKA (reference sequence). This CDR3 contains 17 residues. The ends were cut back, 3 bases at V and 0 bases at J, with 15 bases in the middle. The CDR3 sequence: CSASQLPFHSGANVLTF. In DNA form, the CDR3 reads TGCAGTGCTAGCCAGCTTCCATTCCACTCTGGGGCCAACGTCCTGACTTTC.

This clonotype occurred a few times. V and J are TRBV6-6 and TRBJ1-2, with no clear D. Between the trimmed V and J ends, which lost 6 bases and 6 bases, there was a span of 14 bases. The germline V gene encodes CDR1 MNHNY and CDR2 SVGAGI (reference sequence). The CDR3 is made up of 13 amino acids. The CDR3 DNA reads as TGTGCCAGCAGATCGACGGGCCTTAATGGCTACACCTTC. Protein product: CASRSTGLNGYTF.

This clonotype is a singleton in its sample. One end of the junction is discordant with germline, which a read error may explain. CDR3 sequence: CASSETGLDYSEQFF. The DNA of the CDR3 is TGTGCCAGCAGCGAAACCGGACTAGACTACAGTGAGCAGTTCTTC. The chain combines TRBV9 with TRBJ2-1, with 7 bases matching TRBD2. CDR3 length: 15 residues. CDR1 SGDLS and CDR2 YYNGEE come from the germline V gene.